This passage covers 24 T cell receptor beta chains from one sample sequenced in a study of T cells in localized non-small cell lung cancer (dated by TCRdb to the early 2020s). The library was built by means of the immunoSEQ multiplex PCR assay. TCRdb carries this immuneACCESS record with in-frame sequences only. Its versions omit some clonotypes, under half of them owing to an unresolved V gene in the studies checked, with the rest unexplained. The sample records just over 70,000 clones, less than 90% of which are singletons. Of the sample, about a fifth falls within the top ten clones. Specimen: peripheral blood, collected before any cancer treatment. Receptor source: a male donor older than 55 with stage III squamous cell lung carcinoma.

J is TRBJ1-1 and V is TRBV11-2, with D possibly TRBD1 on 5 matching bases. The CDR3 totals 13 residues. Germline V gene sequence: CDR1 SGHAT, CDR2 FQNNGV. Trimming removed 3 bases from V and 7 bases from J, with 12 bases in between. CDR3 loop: CASSLGGDYEAFF. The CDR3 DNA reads TGTGCCAGCAGCTTGGGGGGGGATTATGAAGCTTTCTTT.

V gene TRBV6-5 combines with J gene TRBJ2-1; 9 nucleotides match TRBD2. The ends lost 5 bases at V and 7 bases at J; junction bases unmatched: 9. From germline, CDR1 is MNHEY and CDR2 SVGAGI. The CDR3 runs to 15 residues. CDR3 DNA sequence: TGTGCCAGCAGTCTCGGGGGTAGCGGGGGAAATGAGCAGTTCTTC. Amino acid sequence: CASSLGGSGGNEQFF.

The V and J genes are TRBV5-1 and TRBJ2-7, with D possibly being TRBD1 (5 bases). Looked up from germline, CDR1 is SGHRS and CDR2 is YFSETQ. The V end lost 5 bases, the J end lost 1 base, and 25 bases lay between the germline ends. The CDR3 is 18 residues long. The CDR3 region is CASSLLARGHMGSYEQYF. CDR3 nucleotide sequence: TGCGCCAGCAGTCTATTGGCAAGGGGCCATATGGGGTCCTACGAGCAGTACTTC.

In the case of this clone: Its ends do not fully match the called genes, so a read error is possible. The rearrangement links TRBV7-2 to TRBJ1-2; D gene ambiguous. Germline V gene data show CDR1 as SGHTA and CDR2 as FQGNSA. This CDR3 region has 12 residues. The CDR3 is CASSLLDSQASF. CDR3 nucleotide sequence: TGTGCCAGCAGCCTACTGGATAGTCAGGCCTCCTTC.

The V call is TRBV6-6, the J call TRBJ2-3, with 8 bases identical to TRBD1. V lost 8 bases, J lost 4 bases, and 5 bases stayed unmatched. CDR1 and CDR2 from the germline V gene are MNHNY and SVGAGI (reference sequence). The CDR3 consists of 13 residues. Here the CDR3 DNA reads TGTGCCAGCCGACAGGGGTGGTCAGATACGCAGTATTTT. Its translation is CASRQGWSDTQYF.

The CDR3 DNA reads TGTGCCAGCAGTTACAGGGTGGGCTCCTACAATGAGCAGTTCTTC. It encodes CASSYRVGSYNEQFF. This chain uses TRBV6-5 with TRBJ2-1, with D uncertain. Germline CDR1 reads MNHEY; CDR2 reads SVGAGI. The CDR3 has 15 amino acids. The V end was cut by 2 bases, the J end by 0 bases, with 8 bases between.

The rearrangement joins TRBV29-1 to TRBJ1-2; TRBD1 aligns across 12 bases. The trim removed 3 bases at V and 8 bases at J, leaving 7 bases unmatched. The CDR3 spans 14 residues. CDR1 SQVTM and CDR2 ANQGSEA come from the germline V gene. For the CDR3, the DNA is TGCAGCGTTGAGTGGGGACAGGGGGCCGGGGGCTACACCTTC. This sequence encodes CSVEWGQGAGGYTF.

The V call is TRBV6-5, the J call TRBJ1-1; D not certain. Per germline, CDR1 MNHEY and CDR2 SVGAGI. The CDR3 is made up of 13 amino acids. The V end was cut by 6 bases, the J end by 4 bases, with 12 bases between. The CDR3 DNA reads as TGTGCCAGCAGGCGGCCCTCAACCACTGAAGCTTTCTTT. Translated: CASRRPSTTEAFF.

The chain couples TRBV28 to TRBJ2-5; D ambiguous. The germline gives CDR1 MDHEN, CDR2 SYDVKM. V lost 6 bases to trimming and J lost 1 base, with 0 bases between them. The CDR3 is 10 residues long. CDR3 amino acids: CASSQETQYF. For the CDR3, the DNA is TGTGCCAGCAGCCAAGAGACCCAGTACTTC.

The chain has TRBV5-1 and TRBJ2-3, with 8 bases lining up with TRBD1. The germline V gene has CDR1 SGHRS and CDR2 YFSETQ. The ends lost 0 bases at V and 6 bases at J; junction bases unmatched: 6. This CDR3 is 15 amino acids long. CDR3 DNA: TGCGCCAGCAGCTTGGGCGCAGGGGGCGAGGATACGCAGTATTTT. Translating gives CASSLGAGGEDTQYF. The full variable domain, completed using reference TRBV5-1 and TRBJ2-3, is KAGVTQTPRYLIKTRGQQVTLSCSPISGHRSVSWYQQTPGQGLQFLFEYFSETQRNKGNFPGRFSGRQFSNSRSEMNVSTLELGDSALYLCASSLGAGGEDTQYFGPGTRLTVL.

The DNA for the CDR3 is TGTGCCAGCAGCGTCGGAAATCAGCCCCAGCATTTT. This gives the protein CASSVGNQPQHF. J is TRBJ1-5 and V is TRBV9, with D hard to call. The V end was cut by 2 bases, the J end by 4 bases, with 4 bases between. The length of the CDR3 is 12 residues. CDR1 and CDR2 (germline): SGDLS, YYNGEE.

The CDR3 DNA reads TGTGCCAGCAGCGTAGGCGCGGGTAATGAAAAACTGTTTTTT. This encodes CASSVGAGNEKLFF. V is TRBV9 and J is TRBJ1-4, with D uncertain. CDR3 length equals 14 residues. V shed 0 bases and J shed 4 bases, with 7 bases lying between them. Per germline, CDR1 SGDLS and CDR2 YYNGEE.

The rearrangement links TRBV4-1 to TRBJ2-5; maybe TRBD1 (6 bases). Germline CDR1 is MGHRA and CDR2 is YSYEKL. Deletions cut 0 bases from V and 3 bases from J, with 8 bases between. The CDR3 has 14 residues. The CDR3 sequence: CASSQDRTEETQYF. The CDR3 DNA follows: TGCGCCAGCAGCCAAGATCGGACAGAAGAGACCCAGTACTTC.

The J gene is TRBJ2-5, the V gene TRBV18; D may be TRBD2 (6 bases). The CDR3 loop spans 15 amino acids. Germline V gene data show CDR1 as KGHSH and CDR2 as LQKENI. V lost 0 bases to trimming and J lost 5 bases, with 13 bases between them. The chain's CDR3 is CASSPPSGGIETQYF. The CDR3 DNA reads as TGTGCCAGCTCACCACCGAGTGGGGGGATCGAGACCCAGTACTTC.

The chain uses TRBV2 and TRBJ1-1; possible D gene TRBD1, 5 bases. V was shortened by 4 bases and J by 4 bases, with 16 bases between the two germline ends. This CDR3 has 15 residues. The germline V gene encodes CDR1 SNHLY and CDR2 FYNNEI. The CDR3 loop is CASSAQGNLATEAFF. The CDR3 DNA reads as TGTGCCAGCAGTGCGCAGGGTAACTTGGCCACTGAAGCTTTCTTT. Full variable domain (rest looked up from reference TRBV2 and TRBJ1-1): EPEVTQTPSHQVTQMGQEVILRCVPISNHLYFYWYRQILGQKVEFLVSFYNNEISEKSEIFDDQFSVERPDGSNFTLKIRSTKLEDSAMYFCASSAQGNLATEAFFGQGTRLTVV.

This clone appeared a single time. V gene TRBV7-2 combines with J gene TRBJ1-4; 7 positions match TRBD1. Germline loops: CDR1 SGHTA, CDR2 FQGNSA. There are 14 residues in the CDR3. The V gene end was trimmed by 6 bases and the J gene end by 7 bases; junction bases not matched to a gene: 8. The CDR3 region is CASRQGTRGEKLFF. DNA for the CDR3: TGTGCCAGCAGACAGGGGACCCGTGGTGAAAAACTGTTTTTT. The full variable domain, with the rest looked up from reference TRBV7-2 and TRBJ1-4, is GAGVSQSPSNKVTEKGKDVELRCDPISGHTALYWYRQSLGQGLEFLIYFQGNSAPDKSGLPSDRFSAERTGGSVSTLTIQRTQQEDSAVYLCASRQGTRGEKLFFGSGTQLSVL.

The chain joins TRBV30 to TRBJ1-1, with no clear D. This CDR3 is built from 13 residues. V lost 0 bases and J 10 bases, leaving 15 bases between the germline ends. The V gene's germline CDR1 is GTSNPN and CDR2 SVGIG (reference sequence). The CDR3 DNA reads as TGTGCCTGGAGTGTAGGACGAAGTCAACGAGCTTTCTTT. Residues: CAWSVGRSQRAFF. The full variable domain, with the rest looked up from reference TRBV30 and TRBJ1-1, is SQTIHQWPATLVQPVGSPLSLECTVEGTSNPNLYWYRQAAGRGLQLLFYSVGIGQISSEVPQNLSASRPQDRQFILSSKKLLLSDSGFYLCAWSVGRSQRAFFGQGTRLTVV.

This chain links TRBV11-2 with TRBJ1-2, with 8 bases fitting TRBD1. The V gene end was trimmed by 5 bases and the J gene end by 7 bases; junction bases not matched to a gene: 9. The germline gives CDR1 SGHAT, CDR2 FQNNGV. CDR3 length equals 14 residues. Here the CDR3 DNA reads TGTGCCAGCAGCCCAGGGACAGGCCAGCGTGGCTACACCTTC. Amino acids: CASSPGTGQRGYTF.

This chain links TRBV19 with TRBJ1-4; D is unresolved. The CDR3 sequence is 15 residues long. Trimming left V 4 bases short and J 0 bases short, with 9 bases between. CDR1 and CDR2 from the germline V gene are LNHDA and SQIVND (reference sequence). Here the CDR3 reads CASSTRGATNEKLFF. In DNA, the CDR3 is TGTGCCAGTAGTACTCGGGGTGCAACTAATGAAAAACTGTTTTTT.

The CDR3 spells CASSLGRGGGGYEQFF. The CDR3 nucleotides are TGTGCCAGCAGCTTAGGTAGGGGCGGCGGGGGCTACGAGCAGTTCTTC. The chain links TRBV7-8 to TRBJ2-1, with D tentatively TRBD2 (7 bases). CDR1 and CDR2 from the germline V gene are SGHVS and FQNEAQ. The CDR3 is made up of 16 amino acids. V lost 1 base, J lost 10 bases, and 20 bases lay in between.

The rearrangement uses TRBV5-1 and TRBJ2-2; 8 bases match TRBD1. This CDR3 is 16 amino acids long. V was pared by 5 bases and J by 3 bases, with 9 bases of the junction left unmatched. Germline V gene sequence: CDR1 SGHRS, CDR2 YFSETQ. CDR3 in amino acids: CASRMPGTGYTGELFF. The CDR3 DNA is TGCGCCAGCAGGATGCCAGGGACAGGATACACCGGGGAGCTGTTTTTT.

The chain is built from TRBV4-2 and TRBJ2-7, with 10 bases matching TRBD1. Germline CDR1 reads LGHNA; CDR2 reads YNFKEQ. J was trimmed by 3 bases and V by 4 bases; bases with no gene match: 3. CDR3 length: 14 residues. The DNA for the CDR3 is TGTGCCAGCAGCCGAGGGACAGGGGTCTACGAGCAGTACTTC. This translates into CASSRGTGVYEQYF.

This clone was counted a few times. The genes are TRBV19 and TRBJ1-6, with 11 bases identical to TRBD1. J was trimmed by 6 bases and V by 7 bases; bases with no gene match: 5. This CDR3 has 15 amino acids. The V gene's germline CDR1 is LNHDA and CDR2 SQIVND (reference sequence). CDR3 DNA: TGTGCCAGTACCATTGGACAGGGGGCTAATTCACCCCTCCACTTT. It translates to CASTIGQGANSPLHF.

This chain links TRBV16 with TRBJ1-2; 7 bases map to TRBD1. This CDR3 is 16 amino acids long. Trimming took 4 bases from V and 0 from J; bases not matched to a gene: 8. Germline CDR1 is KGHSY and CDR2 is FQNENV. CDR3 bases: TGTGCCAGCAGCCTAACCGCCGGGACAGCTAACTATGGCTACACCTTC. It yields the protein CASSLTAGTANYGYTF.